The next 28 T cell receptor beta chains were all read from a single sample in a study of blood T cell repertoires in COVID-19. Sequencing was performed with immunoSEQ multiplex PCR; in TCRdb, only in-frame clones are kept and a portion is missing. Here the sample spans roughly 460,000 clones, 70% to 90% being singletons. Sequencing was carried out using peripheral blood. The receptors come from a man aged 18 to 35 with COVID-19, enrolled during active disease.

The chain couples TRBV7-9 to TRBJ2-7, with no clear D. The CDR3 loop spans 15 amino acids. V lost 5 bases to trimming and J lost 3 bases, with 17 bases between them. Germline assignment: CDR1 SEHNR and CDR2 FQNEAQ (reference sequence). The CDR3 is CASSLGFTDFYEQYF. The CDR3 DNA is TGTGCCAGCAGCCTAGGGTTTACCGACTTCTACGAGCAGTACTTC.

This chain links TRBV4-2 with TRBJ1-4; the D gene is possibly TRBD1 (5 bases). This CDR3 is built from 17 residues. The V gene lost 0 bases and the J gene lost 7 bases, with 18 bases spanning the gap. Germline V gene sequence: CDR1 LGHNA, CDR2 YNFKEQ. Here the CDR3 reads CASSQERGGPNSEKLFF. In DNA, the CDR3 is TGTGCCAGCAGCCAAGAAAGGGGAGGCCCGAACTCTGAAAAACTGTTTTTT.

This chain uses TRBV5-4 with TRBJ2-1, with D perhaps matching TRBD2 (5 bases). Between the trimmed V and J ends, which lost 4 bases and 6 bases, there was a span of 5 bases. CDR3 length equals 11 residues. CDR1 and CDR2 (germline): SGHNT, YYREEE (reference sequence). The CDR3 loop is CASSRGNEQFF. CDR3 nucleotides: TGTGCCAGCAGCCGGGGCAATGAGCAGTTCTTC.

This chain joins TRBV7-2 and TRBJ2-3, with 8 bases fitting TRBD2. V shed 5 bases and J 2 bases; nucleotides not matched to a gene: 9. Germline V gene sequence: CDR1 SGHTA, CDR2 FQGNSA. CDR3 length equals 16 residues. The CDR3 sequence is CASSPGTRFDTDTQYF. The CDR3 DNA follows: TGTGCCAGCAGCCCCGGGACTAGGTTTGACACAGATACGCAGTATTTT.

The CDR3: CATSDLGDSPHETQYF. In DNA form, the CDR3 reads TGTGCCACCAGTGATTTGGGGGACAGCCCCCATGAGACCCAGTACTTC. The chain is built from TRBV24-1 and TRBJ2-5; 7 nucleotides agree with TRBD1. The germline CDR1 and CDR2 sequences are KGHDR and SFDVKD. The V gene end was trimmed by 0 bases and the J gene end by 5 bases; junction bases not matched to a gene: 8. The CDR3 spans 16 residues.

The rearrangement links TRBV24-1 to TRBJ2-5; D might be TRBD1 (6 bases). Per germline, CDR1 KGHDR and CDR2 SFDVKD. V lost 3 bases and J 1 base, leaving 11 bases between the germline ends. This CDR3 region has 15 residues. CDR3 in amino acids: CATSDPQGGQETQYF. For the CDR3, the DNA is TGTGCCACCAGTGATCCACAAGGGGGCCAAGAGACCCAGTACTTC.

This chain joins TRBV6-5 and TRBJ1-5; D not certain. V was trimmed by 8 bases and J by 2 bases, leaving 7 bases between them. This CDR3 contains 12 residues. Germline V CDR1 and CDR2: MNHEY, SVGAGI. CDR3 sequence (DNA): TGTGCCAGCCGAGCGGGCAATCAGCCCCAGCATTTT. Translated, it gives CASRAGNQPQHF.

The rearrangement links TRBV5-1 to TRBJ2-1, with D tentatively TRBD1 (6 bases). The CDR3 totals 18 residues. The germline V gene has CDR1 SGHRS and CDR2 YFSETQ. Trimming removed 0 bases from V and 1 base from J, with 17 bases in between. The CDR3 reads CASSLDPNRVFSYNEQFF. The CDR3 bases are TGCGCCAGCAGCTTGGACCCCAACAGGGTCTTTTCCTACAATGAGCAGTTCTTC.

This clone showed up just once. V and J are TRBV24-1 and TRBJ2-3; TRBD2 might be the D (5 bases). The V gene's germline CDR1 is KGHDR and CDR2 SFDVKD. V shed 4 bases and J shed 5 bases, with 15 bases lying between them. This CDR3 is built from 15 residues. The CDR3 region is CATSDPTRSEDTQYF. The CDR3 nucleotides are TGTGCCACCAGTGACCCTACTAGGAGTGAAGATACGCAGTATTTT.

The chain combines TRBV6-1 with TRBJ2-1, with unresolved D. The CDR3 has 14 residues. V was shortened by 1 base and J by 9 bases, with 13 bases between the two germline ends. Germline V gives CDR1 MNHNS, CDR2 SASEGT. In DNA form, the CDR3 reads TGTGCCAGCAGTGAAGAAGCTGCATTACCTGAGCAGTTCTTC. Translated, it gives CASSEEAALPEQFF.

The chain is built from TRBV12-5 and TRBJ2-1, with D maybe TRBD2 (6 bases). Germline CDR1 and CDR2: LGHNT and FRNRAP. Deletions cut 5 bases from V and 7 bases from J, with 21 bases between. There are 16 residues in the CDR3. CDR3 loop: CASGPLAQLLANEQFF. Here the CDR3 DNA reads TGTGCTAGTGGTCCACTAGCCCAGCTTCTGGCTAATGAGCAGTTCTTC.

The chain's CDR3 is CASSEVAIRGEQFF. Here the CDR3 DNA reads TGTGCCAGCAGTGAAGTGGCTATTAGGGGTGAGCAGTTCTTC. The rearrangement joins TRBV6-1 to TRBJ2-1, with a tentative D call TRBD1 (5 bases). The length of the CDR3 is 14 residues. CDR1 is MNHNS, CDR2 SASEGT, per germline. Trimming cost V 1 base and J 9 bases, with 13 bases left between them.

The chain links TRBV6-4 to TRBJ2-2; 8 bases line up with TRBD2. V was pared by 4 bases and J by 2 bases, with 3 bases of the junction left unmatched. Per germline, CDR1 MRHNA and CDR2 SNTAGT. CDR3 length: 15 amino acids. The CDR3 DNA reads as TGTGCCAGCAGTGCTATAGCGGGAAACACCGGGGAGCTGTTTTTT. Its translation is CASSAIAGNTGELFF.

The V and J genes are TRBV4-2 and TRBJ1-4, with D maybe TRBD1 (5 bases). The CDR3 covers 15 residues. Germline CDR1 reads LGHNA; CDR2 reads YNFKEQ. With 4 bases removed from V and 7 bases from J, the gap between germline ends came to 16 bases. CDR3 region: CASSRGGGEGEKLFF. CDR3 in DNA: TGTGCCAGCAGCCGGGGTGGGGGGGAAGGTGAAAAACTGTTTTTT.

V gene TRBV12-3 or TRBV12-4 combines with J gene TRBJ2-7; maybe TRBD1 (5 bases). The CDR3 is 13 amino acids. The V end lost 4 bases, the J end lost 4 bases, and 11 bases lay between the germline ends. The CDR3 sequence is CASSSTQGYEQYF. CDR3 nucleotide sequence: TGTGCCAGCAGTTCAACCCAGGGTTACGAGCAGTACTTC.

This clone was detected only once. The chain is built from TRBV9 and TRBJ1-2, with 9 bases matching TRBD1. Per the germline V gene, CDR1 is SGDLS and CDR2 is YYNGEE. The CDR3 covers 15 residues. V lost 1 base to trimming and J lost 0 bases; unmatched junction nucleotides: 1. The CDR3 spells CASSVTGGANYGYTF. The CDR3, as DNA: TGTGCCAGCAGCGTAACAGGGGGCGCTAACTATGGCTACACCTTC.

The chain combines TRBV5-1 with TRBJ2-1, with 8 bases fitting TRBD2. Germline V gene data show CDR1 as SGHRS and CDR2 as YFSETQ. J was trimmed by 4 bases and V by 4 bases; bases with no gene match: 4. The CDR3 is 14 residues long. The CDR3 nucleotides read TGCGCCAGCAGCCCGAGCGGGGGATACAATGAGCAGTTCTTC. As protein: CASSPSGGYNEQFF. Using reference TRBV5-1 and TRBJ2-1 for the parts outside the CDR3, the full variable domain is KAGVTQTPRYLIKTRGQQVTLSCSPISGHRSVSWYQQTPGQGLQFLFEYFSETQRNKGNFPGRFSGRQFSNSRSEMNVSTLELGDSALYLCASSPSGGYNEQFFGPGTRLTVL.

The V call is TRBV3-1 (or the pseudogene TRBV3-2), the J call TRBJ2-7; 7 positions match TRBD1. The V gene's germline CDR1 is LGHDT and CDR2 YNNKEL (reference sequence). The CDR3 totals 14 residues. V gave up 4 bases and J gave up 3 bases; unmatched junction bases: 6. CDR3 in amino acids: CASSLGTEDYEQYF. The CDR3 region has the DNA TGTGCCAGCAGCCTCGGGACAGAAGACTACGAGCAGTACTTC.

This chain uses TRBV2 with TRBJ1-4; 7 bases agree with TRBD1. Germline CDR1 reads SNHLY; CDR2 reads FYNNEI. V was pared by 8 bases and J by 7 bases, with 7 bases of the junction left unmatched. This CDR3 is 13 amino acids long. The CDR3 DNA is TGTGCCAGCCGACAGGGCCGAGGTGAAAAACTGTTTTTT. Protein product: CASRQGRGEKLFF.

This clone was seen once. The J gene is TRBJ1-2, the V gene TRBV6-5, with a tentative D call TRBD1 (5 bases). The CDR3 is 12 residues long. V was trimmed by 4 bases and J by 8 bases, leaving 11 bases between them. The V gene's germline CDR1 is MNHEY and CDR2 SVGAGI. In DNA form, the CDR3 reads TGTGCCAGCAGTTCGCAGGGTTACGGCTACACCTTC. Amino acid sequence: CASSSQGYGYTF.

The chain carries TRBV24-1 and TRBJ2-7; the match to TRBD1 covers 8 bases. V lost 3 bases and J lost 6; bases outside the gene matches: 6. The CDR3 length is 14 residues. The V gene's germline CDR1 is KGHDR and CDR2 SFDVKD. The CDR3 coding sequence is TGTGCCACCAGTGATAACCTACAGGGGGGCGAGCAGTACTTC. Its translation is CATSDNLQGGEQYF.

The rearrangement uses TRBV19 and TRBJ1-2, with D maybe TRBD1 (6 bases). CDR1 is LNHDA, CDR2 SQIVND, per germline (reference sequence). The CDR3 totals 17 residues. The V gene lost 3 bases and the J gene lost 5 bases, with 22 bases spanning the gap. CDR3 DNA: TGTGCCAGTAGTATTTCCTATACCCCCATCCAGGGGTATGGCTACACCTTC. Protein: CASSISYTPIQGYGYTF.

The chain links TRBV6-6 to TRBJ2-1, with D hard to call. The V end was cut by 4 bases, the J end by 8 bases, with 9 bases between. CDR3 length: 12 residues. Germline V gene data show CDR1 as MNHNY and CDR2 as SVGAGI (reference sequence). CDR3 in amino acids: CASSSLNYEQFF. The DNA for the CDR3 is TGTGCCAGCAGTTCCCTAAACTATGAGCAGTTCTTC.

The chain links TRBV10-2 to TRBJ2-2, with 7 bases identical to TRBD2. Per the germline V gene, CDR1 is WSHSY and CDR2 is SAAADI. V gave up 7 bases and J gave up 2 bases; unmatched junction bases: 4. CDR3 length: 14 amino acids. The CDR3 loop reads CASKTSRNTGELFF. CDR3 in DNA: TGCGCCAGCAAGACTAGCAGAAACACCGGGGAGCTGTTTTTT.

The rearrangement links TRBV19 to TRBJ1-1; 10 nucleotides agree with TRBD1. The CDR3 spans 17 residues. With 7 bases clipped from V and 0 bases from J, the junction kept 11 bases outside the gene matches. In germline, CDR1 is LNHDA, CDR2 SQIVND (reference sequence). As DNA, the CDR3 is TGTGCCAGTAACCCCCGGGACAGGGGTAGGATGAACACTGAAGCTTTCTTT. Protein: CASNPRDRGRMNTEAFF.

The chain uses TRBV5-3 and TRBJ2-7; TRBD2 matches 11 bases. TRBV5-3 counts as an open reading frame of uncertain function. The CDR3 extends over 13 amino acids. Trimming removed 10 bases from V and 3 bases from J; junction bases left unmatched: 6. CDR3 residues: CAARLAGCYEQYF. CDR3 DNA sequence: TGTGCCGCCCGACTAGCGGGATGCTACGAGCAGTACTTC.

The chain joins TRBV11-2 to TRBJ2-5, with TRBD2 as a possible D gene (7 bases). Deletions cut 5 bases from V and 5 bases from J, with 18 bases between. From germline, CDR1 is SGHAT and CDR2 FQNNGV. The CDR3 covers 15 residues. The CDR3 protein is CASSALGGPHETQYF. DNA for the CDR3: TGTGCCAGCAGCGCCCTGGGGGGGCCTCACGAGACCCAGTACTTC.

Details on this clone: This sample also contains other DNA sequences that code for the same CDR3. The chain joins TRBV19 to TRBJ2-2; possible D gene TRBD2, 5 bases. The V and J ends lost 1 base and 4 bases respectively, with 10 bases between them. The length of the CDR3 is 15 residues. CDR1 LNHDA and CDR2 SQIVND come from the germline V gene (reference sequence). Here the CDR3 reads CASSIGGRGTGELFF. Written as DNA, the CDR3 is TGTGCCAGTAGTATAGGGGGTCGGGGCACCGGGGAGCTGTTTTTT.